Described below is a single T cell receptor (beta chain) sequence and its context. This record comes from a study of blood T cell repertoires in COVID-19. The overall study: COVID-19 samples collected from the United States, Italy and Spain covered acute and convalescent phases. PBMCs, B-cell-depleted T cells, or T cells provided the cDNA or gDNA that made up the material.

Original methodology: For nucleated cells, counts were estimated from reference gene primer amplification. Some clones are missing from TCRdb's copy, which holds only in-frame ones; the method was immunoSEQ multiplex PCR. The V and J calls and the clone size are those of that table, but D and trimming were determined from the DNA. In the table there are some 240,000 clones, more than 75% of which are singletons. Enrolled during active infection, Seattle patients were then followed longitudinally. This CDR3 region has 13 residues. Germline assignment: CDR1 LGHDT and CDR2 YNNKEL (reference sequence). V shed 5 bases and J shed 5 bases, with 13 bases lying between them.

Sequencing was performed on peripheral blood. The clonotype originates from a woman aged 70 to 79 with COVID-19, enrolled during active disease. The chain employs TRBV3-1 (or the pseudogene TRBV3-2) and TRBJ2-7; D remains ambiguous. The CDR3 DNA sequence: TGTGCCAGCAGCTCCCCCGTAGTTCACGAGCAGTACTTC. Translating gives CASSSPVVHEQYF.